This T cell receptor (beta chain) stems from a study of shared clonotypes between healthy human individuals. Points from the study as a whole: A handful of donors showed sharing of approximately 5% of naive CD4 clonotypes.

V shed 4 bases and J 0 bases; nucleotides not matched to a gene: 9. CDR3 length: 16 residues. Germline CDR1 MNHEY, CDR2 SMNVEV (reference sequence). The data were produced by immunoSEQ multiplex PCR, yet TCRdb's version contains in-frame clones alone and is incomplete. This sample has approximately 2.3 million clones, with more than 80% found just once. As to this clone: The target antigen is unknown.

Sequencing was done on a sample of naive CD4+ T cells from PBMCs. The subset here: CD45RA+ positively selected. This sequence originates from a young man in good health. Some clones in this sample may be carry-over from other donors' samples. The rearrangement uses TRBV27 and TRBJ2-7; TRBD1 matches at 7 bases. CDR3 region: CASSSIYRGSSYEQYF. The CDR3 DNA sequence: TGTGCCAGCAGTTCCATCTACAGGGGTAGCTCCTACGAGCAGTACTTC.